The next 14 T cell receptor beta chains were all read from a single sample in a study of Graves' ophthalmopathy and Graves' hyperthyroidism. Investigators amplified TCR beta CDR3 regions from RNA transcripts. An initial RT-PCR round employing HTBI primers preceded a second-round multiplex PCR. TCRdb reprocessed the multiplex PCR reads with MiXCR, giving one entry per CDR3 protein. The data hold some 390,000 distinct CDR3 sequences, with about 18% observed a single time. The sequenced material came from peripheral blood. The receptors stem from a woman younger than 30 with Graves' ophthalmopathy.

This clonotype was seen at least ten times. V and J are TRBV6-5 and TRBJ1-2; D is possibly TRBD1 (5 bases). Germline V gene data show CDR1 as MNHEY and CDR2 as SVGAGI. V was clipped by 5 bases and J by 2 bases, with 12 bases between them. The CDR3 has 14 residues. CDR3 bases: TGTGCCAGCAGTCCAGGGCAGGGAAACTATGGCTACACCTTC. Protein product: CASSPGQGNYGYTF.

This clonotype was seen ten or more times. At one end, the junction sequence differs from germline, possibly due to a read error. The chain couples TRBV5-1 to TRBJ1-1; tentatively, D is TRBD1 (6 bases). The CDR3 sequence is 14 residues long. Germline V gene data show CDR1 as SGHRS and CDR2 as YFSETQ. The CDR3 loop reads CASSSGTPNTEAFF. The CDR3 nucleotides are TGTGCCAGCAGCAGCGGGACACCGAACACTGAAGCTTTCTTT.

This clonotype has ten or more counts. The chain's CDR3 is CAWRDRGGGAFF. DNA for the CDR3: TGTGCCTGGAGGGACAGGGGGGGGGGAGCTTTCTTT. This chain uses TRBV30 with TRBJ1-1, with 10 positions matching TRBD1. V lost 3 bases to trimming and J lost 10 bases; unmatched junction nucleotides: 5. Germline CDR1 is GTSNPN and CDR2 is SVGIG (reference sequence). This CDR3 comprises 12 residues.

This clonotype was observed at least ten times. For the CDR3, the DNA is TGTGCCAGTAGCACTTGGGACTTCAATAATTCACCCCTCCACTTT. It is translated as CASSTWDFNNSPLHF. This chain joins TRBV19 and TRBJ1-6, with D possibly matching TRBD1 (5 bases). The V gene's germline CDR1 is LNHDA and CDR2 SQIVND (reference sequence). The CDR3 loop spans 15 amino acids. V was shortened by 6 bases and J by 5 bases, with 14 bases between the two germline ends.

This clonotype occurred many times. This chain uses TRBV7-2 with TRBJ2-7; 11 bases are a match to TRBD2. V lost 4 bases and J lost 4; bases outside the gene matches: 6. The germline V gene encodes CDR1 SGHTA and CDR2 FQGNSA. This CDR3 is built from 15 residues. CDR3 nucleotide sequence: TGTGCCAGCAGCTCACGGACTAGCGGGCTGTACGAGCAGTACTTC. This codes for CASSSRTSGLYEQYF.

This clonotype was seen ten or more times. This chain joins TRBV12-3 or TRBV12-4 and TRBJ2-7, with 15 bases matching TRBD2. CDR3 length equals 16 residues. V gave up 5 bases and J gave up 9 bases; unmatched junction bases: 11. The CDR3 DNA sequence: TGTGCCAGCAGTCTCCGGTCCGGGACTAGCGGGAGGTCGCAGTACTTC. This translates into CASSLRSGTSGRSQYF.

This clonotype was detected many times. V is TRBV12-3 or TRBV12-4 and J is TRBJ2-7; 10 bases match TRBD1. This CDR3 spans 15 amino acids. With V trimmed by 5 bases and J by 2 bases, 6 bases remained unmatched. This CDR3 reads CASSQGTGAPYEQYF. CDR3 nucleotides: TGTGCCAGCAGTCAAGGGACAGGGGCTCCCTACGAGCAGTACTTC.

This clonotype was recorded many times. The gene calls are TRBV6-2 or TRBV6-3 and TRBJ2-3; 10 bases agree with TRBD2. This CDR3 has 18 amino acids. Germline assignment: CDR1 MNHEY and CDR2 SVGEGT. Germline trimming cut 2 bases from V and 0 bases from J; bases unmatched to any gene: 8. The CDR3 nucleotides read TGTGCCAGCAGTTACACGCCTTGGACTAGCGGAAGCACAGATACGCAGTATTTT. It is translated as CASSYTPWTSGSTDTQYF.

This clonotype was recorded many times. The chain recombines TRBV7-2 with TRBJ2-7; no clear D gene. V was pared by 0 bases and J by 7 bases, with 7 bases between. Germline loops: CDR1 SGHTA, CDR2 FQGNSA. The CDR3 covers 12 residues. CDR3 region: CASSLAHGEQYF. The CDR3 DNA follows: TGTGCCAGCAGCTTAGCACACGGAGAGCAGTACTTC.

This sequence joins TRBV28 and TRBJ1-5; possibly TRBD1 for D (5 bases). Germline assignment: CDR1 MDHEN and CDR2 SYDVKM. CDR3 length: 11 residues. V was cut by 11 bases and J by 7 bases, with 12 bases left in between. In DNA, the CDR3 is TGTGCCGTTGGGGGGGTGCAGCCCCAGCATTTT. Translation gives CAVGGVQPQHF.

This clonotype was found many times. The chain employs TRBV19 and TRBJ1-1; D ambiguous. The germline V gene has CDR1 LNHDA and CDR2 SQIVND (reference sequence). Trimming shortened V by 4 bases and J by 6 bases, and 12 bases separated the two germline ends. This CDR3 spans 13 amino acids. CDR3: CASSRVRRAEAFF. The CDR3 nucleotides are TGTGCCAGTAGTAGAGTTCGGAGGGCTGAAGCTTTCTTT.

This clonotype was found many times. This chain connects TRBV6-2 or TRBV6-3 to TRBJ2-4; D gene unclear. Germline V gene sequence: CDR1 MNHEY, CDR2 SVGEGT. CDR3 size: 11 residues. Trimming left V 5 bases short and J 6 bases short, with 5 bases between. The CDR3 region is CASSTGNIQYF. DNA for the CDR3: TGTGCCAGCAGTACTGGAAACATTCAGTACTTC.

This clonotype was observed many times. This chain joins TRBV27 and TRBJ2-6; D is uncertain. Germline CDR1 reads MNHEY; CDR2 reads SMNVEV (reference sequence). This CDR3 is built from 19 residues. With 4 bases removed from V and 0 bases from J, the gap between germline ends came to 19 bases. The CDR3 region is CASSSISKRSSSGANVLTF. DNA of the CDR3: TGTGCCAGCAGTTCTATCTCTAAGCGCTCTAGCTCTGGGGCCAACGTCCTGACTTTC. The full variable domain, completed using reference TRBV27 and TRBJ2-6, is EAQVTQNPRYLITVTGKKLTVTCSQNMNHEYMSWYRQDPGLGLRQIYYSMNVEVTDKGDVPEGYKVSRKEKRNFPLILESPSPNQTSLYFCASSSISKRSSSGANVLTFGAGSRLTVL.

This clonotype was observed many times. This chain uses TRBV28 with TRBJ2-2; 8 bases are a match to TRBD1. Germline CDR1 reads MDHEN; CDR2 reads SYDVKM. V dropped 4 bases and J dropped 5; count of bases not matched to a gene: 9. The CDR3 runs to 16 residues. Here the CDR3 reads CASSYPTGGRTGELFF. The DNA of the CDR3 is TGTGCCAGCAGTTACCCTACAGGGGGTAGGACCGGGGAGCTGTTTTTT.